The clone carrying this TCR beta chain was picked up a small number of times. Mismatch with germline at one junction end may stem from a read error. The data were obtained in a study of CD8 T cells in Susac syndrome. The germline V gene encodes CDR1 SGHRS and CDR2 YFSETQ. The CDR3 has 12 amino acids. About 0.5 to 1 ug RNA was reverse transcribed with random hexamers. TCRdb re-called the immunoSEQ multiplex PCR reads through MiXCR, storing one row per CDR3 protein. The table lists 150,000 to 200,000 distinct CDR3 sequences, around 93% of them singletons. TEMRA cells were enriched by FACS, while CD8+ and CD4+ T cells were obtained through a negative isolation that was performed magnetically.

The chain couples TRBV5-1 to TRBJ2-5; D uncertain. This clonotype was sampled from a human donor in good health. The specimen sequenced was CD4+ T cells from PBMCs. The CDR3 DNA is TGTGCCAGCTCACCCGACCAAGAGACCCAGTACTTC. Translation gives CASSPDQETQYF.